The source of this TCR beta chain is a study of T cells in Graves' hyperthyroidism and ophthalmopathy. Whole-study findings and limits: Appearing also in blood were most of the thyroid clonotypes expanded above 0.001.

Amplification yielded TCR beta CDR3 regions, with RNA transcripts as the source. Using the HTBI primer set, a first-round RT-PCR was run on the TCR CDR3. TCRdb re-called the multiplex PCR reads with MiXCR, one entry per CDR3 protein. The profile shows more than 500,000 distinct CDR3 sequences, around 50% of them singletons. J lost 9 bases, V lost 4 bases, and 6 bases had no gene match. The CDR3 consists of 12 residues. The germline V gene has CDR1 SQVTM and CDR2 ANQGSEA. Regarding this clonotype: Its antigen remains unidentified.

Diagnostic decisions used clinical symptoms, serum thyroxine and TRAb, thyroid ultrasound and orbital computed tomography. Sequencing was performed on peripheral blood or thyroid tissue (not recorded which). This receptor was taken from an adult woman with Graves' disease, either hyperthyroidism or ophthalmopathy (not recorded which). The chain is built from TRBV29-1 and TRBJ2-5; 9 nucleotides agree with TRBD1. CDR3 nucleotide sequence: TGCAGCGTTGGGACAGGGGATCAGCCCCAGTACTTC. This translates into CSVGTGDQPQYF.